Given below is one T cell receptor (beta chain) in context. Its antigen is unidentified. This record comes from a study of blood T cells in healthy people across ages. The CDR3 contains 17 residues. CDR1 is LGHNA and CDR2 is YSLEER in the germline V gene. Trimming took 4 bases from V and 4 from J; bases not matched to a gene: 13. Study findings and constraints: Naive CD4+ cells and diversity were both higher in long-lived donors than in aged donors.

A second PCR, run for roughly 7 to 11 cycles, used a sample-barcoded 5' primer plus a J-beta primer mix. TCRdb ran MiXCR on the 5' RACE reads and lists one entry per CDR3 protein. The table records about 1.1 million distinct CDR3 sequences, 35% to 40% of them present only once. This chain uses TRBV4-3 with TRBJ2-1; TRBD2 aligns across 7 bases. Sequencing used blood. The receptor was isolated from a young man in good health. This CDR3 reads CASSPFPGAGYYNEQFF. Here the CDR3 DNA reads TGCGCCAGCAGCCCTTTCCCTGGAGCGGGGTATTACAATGAGCAGTTCTTC.